Listed below are T cell receptor beta chains from one sample, sequenced in a study of blood T cell repertoires in COVID-19. Libraries were prepared by immunoSEQ multiplex PCR; TCRdb keeps only in-frame clonotypes and omits some of them. The table has 200,000 to 250,000 clones, almost 85% seen once; the top ten hold 1.5% to 2%. Sample: peripheral blood. The receptor source for this set is a woman of 80 years or more with acute or convalescent COVID-19. Each CDR3 is given with its conserved first and last residue. Fields, in order: J gene, D gene, clone size, V gene, CDR3 DNA, CDR3 protein. The D gene is left open where the match is weak. The listing skips clone size in some rows; elsewhere it reads once, few, many or a size class.

j_gene: TRBJ2-1; d_gene: TRBD2; abundance: few; v_gene: TRBV5-1; CDR3nt: TGCGCCAGCAGCTTGTATCGGACTAGCCCCCATGAGCAGTTCTTC; CDR3aa: CASSLYRTSPHEQFF
j_gene: TRBJ1-3; d_gene: NA; abundance: NA; v_gene: TRBV6-5; CDR3nt: TGTGCCAGCCTCGCGGTCTCTGGAAACACCATATATTTT; CDR3aa: CASLAVSGNTIYF
j_gene: TRBJ2-5; d_gene: NA; abundance: once; v_gene: TRBV30; CDR3nt: TGTGCCTGGAATGCGGGCTTGGAAGTGGAGACCCAGTACTTC; CDR3aa: CAWNAGLEVETQYF
j_gene: TRBJ2-5; d_gene: TRBD1; abundance: NA; v_gene: TRBV11-2; CDR3nt: TGTGCCACCAAGGACAGGCGATACCAAGAGACCCAGTACTTC; CDR3aa: CATKDRRYQETQYF
j_gene: TRBJ1-6; d_gene: NA; abundance: NA; v_gene: TRBV27; CDR3nt: TGTGCCAGCAGTTTATCACCGGGGTTCGATAATTCACCCCTCCACTTT; CDR3aa: CASSLSPGFDNSPLHF
j_gene: TRBJ1-2; d_gene: TRBD1; abundance: once; v_gene: TRBV5-4; CDR3nt: TGTGCCAGCAGCGAAAGACAGGACAGGGACTATGGCTACACCTTC; CDR3aa: CASSERQDRDYGYTF
j_gene: TRBJ2-7; d_gene: NA; abundance: NA; v_gene: TRBV10-2; CDR3nt: TGCGCCAGCGCCCAACCCCAGACATCCGGAACCTACGAGCAGTACTTC; CDR3aa: CASAQPQTSGTYEQYF
j_gene: TRBJ1-4; d_gene: NA; abundance: NA; v_gene: TRBV29-1; CDR3nt: TGCAGCGCACAATTGCCTCAGTACGAAAAACTGTTTTTT; CDR3aa: CSAQLPQYEKLFF
j_gene: TRBJ2-5; d_gene: NA; abundance: once; v_gene: TRBV5-4; CDR3nt: TGTGCCAGCAGCTTGGGACAGCGAAGTAGGCAAGAGACCCAGTACTTC; CDR3aa: CASSLGQRSRQETQYF
j_gene: TRBJ2-1; d_gene: TRBD2; abundance: NA; v_gene: TRBV5-5; CDR3nt: TGTGCCAGCAGCGCAGGGACTAGCGGGAGTTTAGCGCAGTTCTTC; CDR3aa: CASSAGTSGSLAQFF
j_gene: TRBJ1-5; d_gene: NA; abundance: NA; v_gene: TRBV19; CDR3nt: TGTGCCTCCCGACTCCGGGACTCTAGCAATCAGCCCCAGCATTTT; CDR3aa: CASRLRDSSNQPQHF
j_gene: TRBJ1-2; d_gene: NA; abundance: once; v_gene: TRBV5-1; CDR3nt: TGCGCCAGCAGCTTGGTTGACACTAACTATGGCTACACCTTC; CDR3aa: CASSLVDTNYGYTF
j_gene: TRBJ2-2; d_gene: TRBD1; abundance: NA; v_gene: TRBV6-5; CDR3nt: TGTGCCAGCTCCCATGACAGGGTTGGCACCGGGGAGCTGTTTTTT; CDR3aa: CASSHDRVGTGELFF
j_gene: TRBJ1-1; d_gene: NA; abundance: NA; v_gene: TRBV6-5; CDR3nt: TGTGCCAGCAGATCTGACAAGAACACTGAAGCTTTCTTT; CDR3aa: CASRSDKNTEAFF
j_gene: TRBJ1-3; d_gene: NA; abundance: few; v_gene: TRBV19; CDR3nt: TGTGCCAGTAGTTTGAGGGAGAGAACCTCTGGAAACACCATATATTTT; CDR3aa: CASSLRERTSGNTIYF
j_gene: TRBJ1-4; d_gene: NA; abundance: NA; v_gene: TRBV11-2; CDR3nt: TGTGCCAGCAGCCCCGAAACCCGCGGGGGAAAACTGTTTTTT; CDR3aa: CASSPETRGGKLFF
j_gene: TRBJ2-1; d_gene: NA; abundance: once; v_gene: TRBV9; CDR3nt: TGTGCCAGCACCCTTGGACGGGAGACCTACAATGAGCAGTTCTTC; CDR3aa: CASTLGRETYNEQFF
j_gene: TRBJ1-2; d_gene: NA; abundance: NA; v_gene: TRBV5-4; CDR3nt: TGTGCCAGCAGCTTGGCGGCGGAGGATTTTAACTATGGCTACACCTTC; CDR3aa: CASSLAAEDFNYGYTF
j_gene: TRBJ2-1; d_gene: TRBD1; abundance: NA; v_gene: TRBV7-9; CDR3nt: TGTGCCAGCAGCCTAGGGGGCAGGGGGCTAGTACGCGACAATGAGCAGTTCTTC; CDR3aa: CASSLGGRGLVRDNEQFF
j_gene: TRBJ2-7; d_gene: TRBD1; abundance: NA; v_gene: TRBV19; CDR3nt: TGTGCCAGTAGCGGACAGGGGGCAATCCGACATTACGAGCAGTACTTC; CDR3aa: CASSGQGAIRHYEQYF
j_gene: TRBJ2-7; d_gene: NA; abundance: few; v_gene: TRBV7-8; CDR3nt: TGTGCCAGCAGCTTAGCGCGGAGTTACGAGCAGTACTTC; CDR3aa: CASSLARSYEQYF
j_gene: TRBJ2-5; d_gene: TRBD1; abundance: once; v_gene: TRBV18; CDR3nt: TGTGCCAGCTCCGCCGGGACAGACTTCCAAGAGACCCAGTACTTC; CDR3aa: CASSAGTDFQETQYF
j_gene: TRBJ2-2; d_gene: NA; abundance: NA; v_gene: TRBV3-1/TRBV3-2; CDR3nt: TGTGCCAGCAGCCAGGGCAGGGTGAACACCGGGGAGCTGTTTTTT; CDR3aa: CASSQGRVNTGELFF
j_gene: TRBJ2-5; d_gene: TRBD2; abundance: NA; v_gene: TRBV27; CDR3nt: TGTGCCAGCAGTTTATCAGGACTAGCGGGGGGTATAGAGACCCAGTACTTC; CDR3aa: CASSLSGLAGGIETQYF
j_gene: TRBJ2-2; d_gene: NA; abundance: NA; v_gene: TRBV4-2; CDR3nt: TGTGCCAGCAGCCAAGATACGGGGGGCTACACCGGGGAGCTGTTTTTT; CDR3aa: CASSQDTGGYTGELFF
j_gene: TRBJ2-1; d_gene: TRBD2; abundance: NA; v_gene: TRBV6-4; CDR3nt: TGTGCCAGACCTTTACGGGGGGGAAGCTCCTACAATGAGCAGTTCTTC; CDR3aa: CARPLRGGSSYNEQFF
j_gene: TRBJ2-5; d_gene: NA; abundance: NA; v_gene: TRBV6-5; CDR3nt: TGTGCCAGCAGTTACGGGTCAGGCAACCAAGAGACCCAGTACTTC; CDR3aa: CASSYGSGNQETQYF
j_gene: TRBJ1-1; d_gene: TRBD1; abundance: NA; v_gene: TRBV5-1; CDR3nt: TGCGCCAGCAGCGAGAGACAGGGGGCAAAGTACACTGAAGCTTTCTTT; CDR3aa: CASSERQGAKYTEAFF
j_gene: TRBJ1-3; d_gene: NA; abundance: NA; v_gene: TRBV6-5; CDR3nt: TGTGCCAGCACGAAAATCCAGGGTACTGGAAACACCATATATTTT; CDR3aa: CASTKIQGTGNTIYF
j_gene: TRBJ2-3; d_gene: TRBD1; abundance: NA; v_gene: TRBV11-3; CDR3nt: TGTGCCAGCAGCACCCGACAGGGGACGCAGTATTTT; CDR3aa: CASSTRQGTQYF
j_gene: TRBJ1-5; d_gene: NA; abundance: NA; v_gene: TRBV7-2; CDR3nt: TGTGCCAGCAGCTTAGGACAGGTCAATCAGCCCCAGCATTTT; CDR3aa: CASSLGQVNQPQHF
j_gene: TRBJ2-1; d_gene: NA; abundance: NA; v_gene: TRBV5-1; CDR3nt: TGCGCCAGCAGCTTATCCGGTACTAACGGTTACAATGAGCAGTTCTTC; CDR3aa: CASSLSGTNGYNEQFF
j_gene: TRBJ1-5; d_gene: TRBD1; abundance: NA; v_gene: TRBV19; CDR3nt: TGTGCCAGTAGTAGGGACAGCCTCAATCAGCCCCAGCATTTT; CDR3aa: CASSRDSLNQPQHF
j_gene: TRBJ1-3; d_gene: TRBD1; abundance: few; v_gene: TRBV11-2; CDR3nt: TGTGCCAGCAGCTCGCGACAGGGTCGGGACACCATATATTTT; CDR3aa: CASSSRQGRDTIYF
j_gene: TRBJ2-3; d_gene: NA; abundance: NA; v_gene: TRBV7-3; CDR3nt: TGTGCCAGCAGCTGGGACTTCACAGATACGCAGTATTTT; CDR3aa: CASSWDFTDTQYF
j_gene: TRBJ2-7; d_gene: NA; abundance: NA; v_gene: TRBV5-1; CDR3nt: TGCGCCAGCAGCTTGGGTGGCAGTGGAGCCTACGAGCAGTACTTC; CDR3aa: CASSLGGSGAYEQYF
j_gene: TRBJ1-5; d_gene: TRBD1; abundance: NA; v_gene: TRBV3-1/TRBV3-2; CDR3nt: TGTGCCAGCAGCCCGGGACAGGGTAGGCAGCCCCAGCATTTT; CDR3aa: CASSPGQGRQPQHF
j_gene: TRBJ1-6; d_gene: NA; abundance: NA; v_gene: TRBV6-5; CDR3nt: TGTGCCAGCAGTTACGATCTAAGCTCCTATAATTCACCCCTCCACTTT; CDR3aa: CASSYDLSSYNSPLHF
j_gene: TRBJ2-7; d_gene: TRBD2; abundance: NA; v_gene: TRBV19; CDR3nt: TGTGCCAGTAAGCTGACTAGCGGGGTCTACGAGCAGTACTTC; CDR3aa: CASKLTSGVYEQYF
j_gene: TRBJ1-1; d_gene: TRBD1; abundance: NA; v_gene: TRBV5-4; CDR3nt: TGTGCCAGCAGCCCGTCGGACAGGGAGGGCACTGAAGCTTTCTTT; CDR3aa: CASSPSDREGTEAFF
j_gene: TRBJ1-4; d_gene: NA; abundance: NA; v_gene: TRBV7-9; CDR3nt: TGTGCCAGCAGCTCCGGAACTAATGAAAAACTGTTTTTT; CDR3aa: CASSSGTNEKLFF
j_gene: TRBJ1-2; d_gene: NA; abundance: once; v_gene: TRBV6-2/TRBV6-3; CDR3nt: TGTGCCAGCAGTTACATCCAGGGGTATGGCTACACCTTC; CDR3aa: CASSYIQGYGYTF
j_gene: TRBJ1-5; d_gene: TRBD1; abundance: NA; v_gene: TRBV2; CDR3nt: TGTGCCAGCAGTTCCACGACAGGGAATAGCAATCAGCCCCAGCATTTT; CDR3aa: CASSSTTGNSNQPQHF
j_gene: TRBJ1-1; d_gene: TRBD1; abundance: NA; v_gene: TRBV7-9; CDR3nt: TGTGCCAGCAGCTTAGGTAACGGGGGGGACAGGGAAACTGAAGCTTTCTTT; CDR3aa: CASSLGNGGDRETEAFF
j_gene: TRBJ2-7; d_gene: TRBD1; abundance: NA; v_gene: TRBV18; CDR3nt: TGTGCCAGCTCACTTGGGACAGTTTCCTACGAGCAGTACTTC; CDR3aa: CASSLGTVSYEQYF
j_gene: TRBJ2-7; d_gene: TRBD2; abundance: NA; v_gene: TRBV6-2/TRBV6-3; CDR3nt: TGTGCCAGCAGTACTTCTAGCGGGGGCCCACGCAAGCAGTACTTC; CDR3aa: CASSTSSGGPRKQYF
j_gene: TRBJ2-7; d_gene: TRBD1; abundance: NA; v_gene: TRBV2; CDR3nt: TGTGCCAGCAGTCAAGGGACAGGGGGTCCCTACGAGCAGTACTTC; CDR3aa: CASSQGTGGPYEQYF
j_gene: TRBJ1-1; d_gene: NA; abundance: NA; v_gene: TRBV7-2; CDR3nt: TGTGCCAGCAGCTTTACGGTGAACACTGAAGCTTTCTTT; CDR3aa: CASSFTVNTEAFF
j_gene: TRBJ1-2; d_gene: TRBD1; abundance: NA; v_gene: TRBV18; CDR3nt: TGTGCCAGCTCTCAAGGGGACAGCAACTATGGCTACACCTTC; CDR3aa: CASSQGDSNYGYTF
j_gene: TRBJ1-4; d_gene: TRBD1; abundance: NA; v_gene: TRBV7-9; CDR3nt: TGTGCCAGCAGCCAACAGGGGGCCCCAGCAACTAATGAAAAACTGTTTTTT; CDR3aa: CASSQQGAPATNEKLFF